Shown below are 2 T cell receptor beta chains from a single sample sequenced in a study of tissue T cells after allogeneic stem cell transplantation. Here immunoSEQ multiplex PCR was the method, and the copy in TCRdb shows in-frame clones only, minus some. The sample has roughly 42,000 clones, just under 95% seen once. The sequencing here drew on blood, taken before transplantation. These receptors were taken from a woman aged 40 to 75 who later had graft-versus-host disease after an allogeneic stem cell transplant.

This clone was seen just once. This rearrangement joins TRBV4-3 to TRBJ2-7; D is perhaps TRBD2 (5 bases). This CDR3 region has 14 residues. CDR1 and CDR2 (germline): LGHNA, YSLEER. The ends were cut back, 1 base at V and 2 bases at J, with 9 bases in the middle. CDR3 in DNA: TGCGCCAGCAGCCAAGCGAGGGTTCCCTACGAGCAGTACTTC. This encodes CASSQARVPYEQYF.

V usage is TRBV5-4 and J usage is TRBJ2-7; tentative D call: TRBD1 (5 bases). The CDR3 covers 14 residues. Germline-derived CDR1 and CDR2 are SGHNT and YYREEE (reference sequence). The V and J ends lost 0 bases and 0 bases respectively, with 7 bases between them. The CDR3: CASSLGQGSYEQYF. The CDR3 bases are TGTGCCAGCAGCTTGGGGCAGGGCTCCTACGAGCAGTACTTC.